Reported below is one TCR beta chain. This clonotype was counted between two and nine times. Its cognate antigen has yet to be identified. No base quality values were provided; no much bigger clone lies one nucleotide off. The record originates from a study of blood T cells in healthy people across ages (dated by TCRdb to the mid-2010s). The study in broad terms: In model experiments, template switching captured about one uniquely barcoded TCR beta cDNA molecule for every two T cells. Using the same blood draw, the study looked at two additional independent replicas of 1 million unique cDNA reads for two donors, one aged 18 to 30 and the other aged 80 or older. The donors were divided into four age groups: young (average around 15 years), middle-aged (roughly 42), aged (roughly 66) and long-lived (roughly 82). To avoid experimental bias, donors of different ages were distributed randomly across sequencing lanes. Using deep sequencing normalized with unique cDNA molecular identifiers, the study measured how TCR beta repertoire diversity changes with age.

Systemically healthy Caucasian individuals from Russia, 35 to 50 in total and aged roughly 6 to 100 years, were included as donors. Roughly 10 milliliters of peripheral blood were collected from each donor into EDTA-treated Vacutainer tubes. Ficoll-Paque density-gradient centrifugation was used to isolate PBMCs, with at least 7 million per sample. Trizol reagent was used to extract total RNA from the PBMCs, yielding at least 6 micrograms per sample. The percentages of naive CD45RAhigh/CD27high T cells were determined by flow cytometry on a PBMC aliquot from every donor. What the research found in general, with its limitations: As age increased, observed TCR beta diversity per million T cells dropped in a roughly linear way, and a significant reduction was already evident by age about 36. A strong correlation was found between observed TCR beta diversity and the percentage of naive T cells measured by flow cytometry. Estimates of total diversity from one million sequenced T cells were regarded as lower bounds and underestimates. Because donor CMV infection status was unknown, age-related changes in expanded clonotypes were potentially confounded. Compared with the aged group, more naive CD4+ T cells, fewer expanded clones and increased TCR diversity were shown by the long-lived group, suggesting age selection. Conclusive comparison of naive and antigen-experienced compartments was prevented by the profiling of bulk unsorted PBMCs.

V trim: 8 bases; J trim: 8 bases; unmatched bases: 8. Spanning cysteine to phenylalanine, the CDR3 consists of 12 amino acids. Here the CDR3 DNA is all that survives: 36 bases in frame from base 1. The CDR1 and CDR2 encoded by the germline V gene are SQVTM and ANQGSEA. The library was prepared using 5' RACE. Sequencing took place on an Illumina HiSeq 2500. A second about 7 to 12 cycle PCR used a sample-barcoded 5' primer and a J-beta primer mix. A unique molecular identifier was introduced onto each TCR beta cDNA molecule by a template-switch 5' adaptor carrying 12 random nucleotides. Each sample yielded at least 3 million CDR3-containing paired-end reads. The Mint cDNA synthesis kit, primed by a TRBC-specific oligonucleotide, was used to synthesize first-strand cDNA from all RNA. All cDNA was treated with uracil-DNA glycosylase and then went through a first 18-cycle PCR with the universal primers M1SS and BC2_uni_R. Concerning the study's data processing: Each sample was normalized by randomly selecting 1 million high-quality reads, each carrying a distinct molecular identifier. Reads with shared molecular identifiers were discarded instead of being binned into consensus sequences. MiTCR, run with a Q25 quality threshold and the strictest error-elimination algorithm, handled CDR3 identification, clonotype clustering and error correction. Lower-bound total TCR beta diversity was estimated with a nonparametric unseen species model using Euler transformation. In TCRdb, the public reads were trimmed at Q25 with fastp and aligned with MiXCR, with productive beta chains retained. When rows share a CDR3 protein, they turn into one entry using the most common DNA and genes. These V and J calls derive from TCRdb rather than the authors' analysis. This sample gives over 1,200,000 distinct CDR3 sequences in total; approximately 59% of them show up just once. In total, the top ten clones hold over 5.5% of the sample.

The V and J genes are TRBV29-1 and TRBJ2-4; 8 junctional bases match TRBD1. The TCR sequence derives from a man aged 18 to 35 in good health. Sequences were obtained from blood. The DNA reads TGCAGCATCAGGGGGCTTGGTGACATTCAGTACTTC. It codes for CSIRGLGDIQYF. Here the CDR3 is joined to the reference TRBV29-1 and TRBJ2-4 genes, and the full variable domain is: SAVISQKPSRDICQRGTSLTIQCQVDSQVTMMFWYRQQPGQSLTLIATANQGSEATYESGFVIDKFPISRPNLTFSTLTVSNMSPEDSSIYLCSIRGLGDIQYFGAGTRLSVL.